This TCR beta chain derives from a study of regulatory T cells in long-lasting Graves disease. The study's findings and limits: Persistent Graves' patients had lower TCR diversity than newly diagnosed ones.

Researchers made TCR beta libraries by using iRepertoire HTBI primers and running Arm-PCR on CDR3 regions. TCRdb itself ran the multiplex PCR reads through MiXCR, one entry per CDR3 protein. The data show some 500,000 distinct CDR3 sequences, 13% seen once. This clonotype has only one observation. Its antigen remains unidentified. V trimming: 1 base; J trimming: 0 bases; junction bases outside the gene matches: 2. Germline loops: CDR1 DFQATT, CDR2 SNEGSKA (reference sequence). This CDR3 comprises 15 residues. Time point: newly diagnosed GD, antithyroid drugs for less than 3 months. Extracted PBMC RNA gave rise to the TCR library. These data also formed part of another study, on T cells in Graves' hyperthyroidism and ophthalmopathy. That source adds: Clinical symptoms, serum thyroxine and TRAb, thyroid ultrasound and orbital computed tomography together formed the diagnostic basis.

This chain joins TRBV20-1 and TRBJ2-3, with 9 bases matching TRBD2. The material was peripheral blood mononuclear cells (PBMCs), obtained at new diagnosis, from a patient treated with antithyroid drugs. This TCR was recovered from a man aged 25-45 years with Graves disease. CDR3 sequence reads: CSARGLAGSTDTQYF. The CDR3 nucleotides read TGCAGTGCTAGAGGGCTAGCGGGAAGCACAGATACGCAGTATTTT.